This T cell receptor beta chain appears in the sequencing data of a study of blood T cell repertoires in COVID-19. TCRdb's table, derived via immunoSEQ multiplex PCR, lists solely in-frame clones and lacks some. The table has about 280,000 clones, 80% to 85% seen once; the top ten hold about 5%. The sequence was collected from a man in his forties or fifties who had been exposed to COVID-19. Sequenced input: PBMCs or T cells enriched from blood (not recorded which).

CDR3 bases: TGTGCCACACAAGGGGGACAGGGGGCCGGCGAGCAGTACTTC. Encoded protein: CATQGGQGAGEQYF. The V gene is TRBV19, the J gene TRBJ2-7; 12 bases align to TRBD1. The germline V gene has CDR1 LNHDA and CDR2 SQIVND (reference sequence). There are 14 residues in the CDR3. V dropped 10 bases and J dropped 6; count of bases not matched to a gene: 10.